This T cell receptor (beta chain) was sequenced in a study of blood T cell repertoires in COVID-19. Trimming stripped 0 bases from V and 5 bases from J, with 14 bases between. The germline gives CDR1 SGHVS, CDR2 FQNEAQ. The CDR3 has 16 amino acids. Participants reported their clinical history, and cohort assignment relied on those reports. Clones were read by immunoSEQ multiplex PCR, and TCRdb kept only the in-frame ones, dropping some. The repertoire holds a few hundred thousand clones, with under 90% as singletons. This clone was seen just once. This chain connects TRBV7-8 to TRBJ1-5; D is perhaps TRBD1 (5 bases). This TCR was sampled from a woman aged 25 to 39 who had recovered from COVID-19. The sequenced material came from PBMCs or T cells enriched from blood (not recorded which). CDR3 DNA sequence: TGTGCCAGCAGCTTAGCAGGGGCCGTGAACGATCAGCCCCAGCATTTT. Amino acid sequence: CASSLAGAVNDQPQHF.